The source of this TCR beta chain is a study of identical twins. TCRdb ran MiXCR on the 5' RACE reads and lists one entry per CDR3 protein. The sample has a few hundred thousand distinct CDR3 sequences, over 8.5% seen once; the top ten hold roughly 3%. Trimming took off 3 bases at V and 6 bases at J, with 13 bases between the two ends. Germline CDR1 and CDR2: SGHRS and YFSETQ. The CDR3 totals 13 residues. This clonotype was seen a few times. These data are also associated with another study on yellow fever vaccine responses in identical twins.

Sequencing was done on a sample of PBMCs. The origin of this receptor is a woman in her late teens or twenties in good health. The J gene is TRBJ2-7, the V gene TRBV5-1, with D tentatively TRBD1 or TRBD2 (5 bases each). The CDR3 reads CASSSTAGTEQYF. The CDR3 DNA sequence: TGCGCCAGCAGCTCGACCGCAGGGACCGAGCAGTACTTC.